The sequence of this T cell receptor (beta chain) was determined in a study of regulatory T cells in long-lasting Graves disease. The sample holds many counts of this clonotype. V dropped 2 bases and J dropped 5 bases, with 16 bases sitting between them. The CDR3 sequence is 14 residues long. The germline gives CDR1 GTSNPN, CDR2 SVGIG (reference sequence). Both iRepertoire HTBI primers and Arm-PCR of CDR3 regions were used to build the TCR beta libraries. TCRdb reanalysed the multiplex PCR reads using MiXCR and keeps one entry per CDR3 protein. The sample shows 400,000 to 650,000 distinct CDR3 sequences, roughly 16% of them seen only once. The time point: newly diagnosed GD, antithyroid drugs for less than 3 months. From RNA extracted from PBMCs, the TCR library was made. The same sample was also used in a study of T cells in Graves' hyperthyroidism and ophthalmopathy. As that report states: Stable hyperthyroidism: no ophthalmopathy progression over 18 months of follow-up.

Material: peripheral blood mononuclear cells (PBMCs), obtained at new diagnosis, from a patient treated with antithyroid drugs. This sequence was found in a woman aged 35-65 years with Graves disease. The chain carries TRBV30 and TRBJ2-7; tentative D call: TRBD1 (5 bases). The CDR3, as DNA: TGTGCCTGGAGTTTCCAGGGTCCACCTAACGAGCAGTACTTC. Its translation: CAWSFQGPPNEQYF.